The 10 T cell receptor beta chains below come from one sample, sequenced in a study of blood T cell repertoires in COVID-19. The data were produced by immunoSEQ multiplex PCR, yet TCRdb's version contains in-frame clones alone and is incomplete. The sample lists about 73,000 clones; roughly 84% were seen once. Sequenced input: peripheral blood. The source is a man aged 80 or over with active or convalescent COVID-19.

The genes are TRBV30 and TRBJ2-3; weak D call: TRBD1 (8 bases). Germline V CDR1 and CDR2: GTSNPN, SVGIG (reference sequence). CDR3 size: 15 residues. Trimming shortened V by 7 bases and J by 2 bases, and 19 bases separated the two germline ends. As DNA, the CDR3 is TGTGCCTTCCAGAACAGGGGGAGGGTCACAGATACGCAGTATTTT. The encoded protein is CAFQNRGRVTDTQYF. Full variable domain (remainder filled in from reference TRBV30 and TRBJ2-3): SQTIHQWPATLVQPVGSPLSLECTVEGTSNPNLYWYRQAAGRGLQLLFYSVGIGQISSEVPQNLSASRPQDRQFILSSKKLLLSDSGFYLCAFQNRGRVTDTQYFGPGTRLTVL.

CDR3 sequence (DNA): TGTGCCAGCAGTTTAGGCCAGGGTTTTTCACCCCTCCACTTT. Translating it yields CASSLGQGFSPLHF. This sequence joins TRBV27 and TRBJ1-6; D is possibly TRBD1 (5 bases). The length of the CDR3 is 14 residues. V shed 2 bases and J shed 9 bases, with 11 bases lying between them. Germline V gene data show CDR1 as MNHEY and CDR2 as SMNVEV (reference sequence).

The chain uses TRBV7-2 and TRBJ2-2, with 9 positions matching TRBD2. CDR3 length: 16 residues. Germline trimming cut 6 bases from V and 5 bases from J; bases unmatched to any gene: 10. CDR1 and CDR2 from the germline V gene are SGHTA and FQGNSA. DNA of the CDR3: TGTGCCAGCAGTAGCGATAGCGGGGGTCGGACCGGGGAGCTGTTTTTT. Its protein product is CASSSDSGGRTGELFF.

J is TRBJ1-5 and V is TRBV6-5; possibly TRBD1 for D (6 bases). The CDR3 sequence is 14 residues long. CDR1 is MNHEY, CDR2 SVGAGI, per germline. With 6 bases removed from V and 3 bases from J, the gap between germline ends came to 12 bases. CDR3 in DNA: TGTGCCAGCAGGGGCACAGGGAACAATCAGCCCCAGCATTTT. This gives the protein CASRGTGNNQPQHF.

V and J are TRBV9 and TRBJ2-7; no clear D. V was shortened by 1 base and J by 6 bases, with 11 bases between the two germline ends. The CDR3 sequence is 13 residues long. Germline V gene sequence: CDR1 SGDLS, CDR2 YYNGEE. The chain's CDR3 is CASSVFPSGEQYF. The CDR3 DNA reads TGTGCCAGCAGCGTATTCCCGTCGGGCGAGCAGTACTTC.

V is TRBV11-3 and J is TRBJ1-1; no clear D gene. V shed 0 bases and J shed 0 bases, with 8 bases lying between them. This CDR3 is built from 15 residues. Germline loops: CDR1 SGHNT, CDR2 YENEEA. The CDR3 protein is CASSLDVAMNTEAFF. In nucleotides, the CDR3 is TGTGCCAGCAGCTTAGACGTGGCCATGAACACTGAAGCTTTCTTT.

The chain links TRBV5-4 to TRBJ2-7, with TRBD1 as a possible D gene (6 bases). The length of the CDR3 is 13 residues. Per the germline V gene, CDR1 is SGHNT and CDR2 is YYREEE (reference sequence). V gave up 0 bases and J gave up 3 bases, with 7 bases separating them. In DNA form, the CDR3 reads TGTGCCAGCAGCTTGGACAGGGTCTACGAGCAGTACTTC. It is translated as CASSLDRVYEQYF.

The chain couples TRBV16 to TRBJ1-4; D gene ambiguous. This CDR3 spans 14 amino acids. With 3 bases removed from V and 4 bases from J, the gap between germline ends came to 9 bases. CDR1 is KGHSY and CDR2 is FQNENV in the germline V gene. This CDR3 reads CASSHQALNEKLFF. CDR3 nucleotide sequence: TGTGCCAGCAGCCACCAGGCCCTTAATGAAAAACTGTTTTTT.

This sequence joins TRBV6-6 and TRBJ2-5, with 9 bases aligning to TRBD1. Per germline, CDR1 MNHNY and CDR2 SVGAGI (reference sequence). This CDR3 is built from 15 residues. With V trimmed by 2 bases and J by 4 bases, 5 bases remained unmatched. The CDR3, as DNA: TGTGCCAGCAGTTACGAACAGGGGGCGGGAGAGACCCAGTACTTC. It codes for CASSYEQGAGETQYF.

V is TRBV29-1 and J is TRBJ2-5; TRBD2 aligns across 14 bases. The CDR3 spans 16 residues. Trimming took 7 bases from V and 5 from J; bases not matched to a gene: 12. The germline V gene has CDR1 SQVTM and CDR2 ANQGSEA. The DNA for the CDR3 is TGCAGCGGAGGACCTGGACTAGCGGGAGGTTGGGAGACCCAGTACTTC. Translation gives CSGGPGLAGGWETQYF.